These T cell receptor beta chains were read from a single sample in a study of T cells of healthy individuals. Via MiXCR, TCRdb re-called the 5' RACE reads, giving one row per CDR3 protein. The repertoire consists of under 70,000 distinct CDR3 sequences, with approximately 15% occurring once and the leading ten covering 15% to 20%. The receptors here all came from a human donor in good health. Each CDR3 is given with its conserved first and last residue. D genes are given only for firm matches. The size field is filled for only some rows; it gives once, few, many or a size class.

j_call,v_call,clone_size,d_call,cdr3_aa,cdr3_nt
TRBJ2-1,TRBV10-3,few,TRBD2,CAISEVAGGPNEQFF,TGTGCCATCAGTGAGGTGGCGGGGGGTCCCAATGAGCAGTTCTTC
TRBJ2-1,TRBV5-1,-,-,CASSWQGIDNEQFF,TGCGCCAGCAGCTGGCAGGGAATTGACAATGAGCAGTTCTTC
TRBJ2-6,TRBV6-5,many,-,CASSPRTSSGANVLTF,TGTGCCAGCAGTCCACGGACGAGCTCTGGGGCCAACGTCCTGACTTTC
TRBJ2-7,TRBV29-1,many,-,CSVVGDRYEQYF,TGCAGCGTCGTGGGGGACCGGTACGAGCAGTACTTC
TRBJ2-1,TRBV5-1,-,TRBD1,CASSLAINRGPYNEQFF,TGCGCCAGCAGCTTGGCCATCAACAGGGGCCCCTACAATGAGCAGTTCTTC
TRBJ1-1,TRBV20-1,many,TRBD1,CSATGTGGVAFF,TGCAGCGCGACTGGGACAGGGGGTGTAGCTTTCTTT
TRBJ1-2,TRBV9,few,-,CASSVGGRGNYGYTF,TGTGCCAGCAGCGTAGGAGGGAGGGGTAACTATGGCTACACCTTC
TRBJ1-5,TRBV20-1,few,-,CSASGGIGNQPQHF,TGCAGTGCTAGTGGGGGAATTGGGAATCAGCCCCAGCATTTT
TRBJ1-3,TRBV4-1,few,-,CASSQAREDTIYF,TGCGCCAGCAGCCAAGCCAGGGAGGACACCATATATTTT
TRBJ2-1,TRBV21-1,few,-,CASGDRRLFF,TGTGCCAGCGGGGACAGGAGACTTTTCTTC
TRBJ1-4,TRBV5-6,-,TRBD1,CASSSGTGSNEKLFF,TGTGCCAGCAGCTCTGGGACAGGGTCTAATGAAAAACTGTTTTTT
TRBJ1-2,TRBV4-1,few,-,CASSQGTGQGKGGYTF,TGCGCCAGCAGCCAAGGGACCGGGCAGGGAAAGGGGGGCTACACCTTC
TRBJ2-1,TRBV7-9,many,-,CASTENEQFF,TGTGCCAGCACCGAGAATGAGCAGTTCTTC
TRBJ2-1,TRBV12-3/TRBV12-4,-,-,CASSTGLPNEQFF,TGTGCCAGCAGTACGGGACTTCCAAATGAGCAGTTCTTC
TRBJ2-7,TRBV12-3/TRBV12-4,many,-,CASSPDSPDEQYF,TGTGCCAGCAGTCCCGACAGCCCTGACGAGCAGTACTTC
TRBJ2-2,TRBV29-1,-,-,CSVEEGVNTGELFF,TGCAGCGTTGAAGAGGGGGTAAACACCGGGGAGCTGTTTTTT
TRBJ2-1,TRBV15,many,TRBD1,CATSRTGAYNEQFF,TGTGCCACCAGCCGGACAGGAGCCTACAATGAGCAGTTCTTC
TRBJ1-2,TRBV7-8,many,TRBD1,CASSLSLGQVSGYTF,TGTGCCAGCAGCTTATCCCTAGGACAGGTATCCGGCTACACCTTC
TRBJ2-5,TRBV23-1,many,TRBD1,CASARQGRLQETQYF,TGCGCCAGCGCGAGACAGGGGAGGCTTCAAGAGACCCAGTACTTC
TRBJ1-1,TRBV9,-,-,CASSVHAGQANTEAFF,TGTGCCAGCAGCGTACACGCGGGGCAGGCGAACACTGAAGCTTTCTTT
TRBJ1-3,TRBV9,many,TRBD1,CASSLGQGASGNTIYF,TGTGCCAGCAGCTTAGGACAGGGGGCCTCCGGAAACACCATATATTTT
TRBJ2-7,TRBV27,few,-,CASSSTIGSYEQYF,TGTGCCAGCAGTTCCACGATAGGATCCTACGAGCAGTACTTC
TRBJ2-3,TRBV11-2,few,-,CASSLAGRETDTQYF,TGTGCCAGCAGCTTGGCAGGGCGTGAAACAGATACGCAGTATTTT
TRBJ2-5,TRBV7-6,-,-,CASSPSSLAETQYF,TGTGCCAGCAGCCCGTCCTCTCTGGCGGAGACCCAGTACTTC
TRBJ2-3,TRBV6-1,many,-,CASSDPQTGTDTQYF,TGTGCCAGCAGTGACCCTCAGACAGGTACAGATACGCAGTATTTT
TRBJ2-7,TRBV2,few,-,CASSDRDRQYF,TGTGCCAGCAGCGATAGGGACCGGCAGTACTTC
TRBJ1-1,TRBV2,-,-,CASSEVEDTEAFF,TGTGCCAGCAGTGAAGTGGAGGACACTGAAGCTTTCTTT
TRBJ2-7,TRBV5-1,-,TRBD1,CASSSEGQASWEQYF,TGCGCCAGCAGCTCGGAGGGACAGGCGTCCTGGGAGCAGTACTTC
TRBJ1-1,TRBV6-2/TRBV6-3,-,-,CASRFQQMMNTEAFF,TGTGCCAGCAGATTCCAACAAATGATGAACACTGAAGCTTTCTTT
TRBJ2-5,TRBV6-2/TRBV6-3,-,-,CASSYLIGRDARTQYF,TGTGCCAGCAGTTACCTCATAGGAAGAGATGCAAGAACCCAGTACTTC
TRBJ1-5,TRBV6-1,many,-,CASSEARSNQPQHF,TGTGCCAGCAGTGAAGCGCGGAGCAATCAGCCCCAGCATTTT